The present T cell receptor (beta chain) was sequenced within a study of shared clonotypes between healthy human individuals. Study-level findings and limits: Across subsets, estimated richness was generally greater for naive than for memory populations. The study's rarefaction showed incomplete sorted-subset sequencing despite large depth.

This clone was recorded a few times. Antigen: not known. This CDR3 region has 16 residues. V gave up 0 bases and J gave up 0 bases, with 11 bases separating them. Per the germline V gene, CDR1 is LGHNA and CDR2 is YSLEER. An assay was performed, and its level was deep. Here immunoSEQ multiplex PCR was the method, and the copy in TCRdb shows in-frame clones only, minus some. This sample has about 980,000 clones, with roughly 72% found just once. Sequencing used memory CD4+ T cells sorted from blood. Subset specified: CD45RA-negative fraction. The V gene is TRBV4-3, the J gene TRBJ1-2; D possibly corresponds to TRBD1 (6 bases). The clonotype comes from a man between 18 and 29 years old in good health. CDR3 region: CASSQDWTASNYGYTF. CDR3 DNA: TGCGCCAGCAGCCAAGATTGGACAGCTTCTAACTATGGCTACACCTTC.